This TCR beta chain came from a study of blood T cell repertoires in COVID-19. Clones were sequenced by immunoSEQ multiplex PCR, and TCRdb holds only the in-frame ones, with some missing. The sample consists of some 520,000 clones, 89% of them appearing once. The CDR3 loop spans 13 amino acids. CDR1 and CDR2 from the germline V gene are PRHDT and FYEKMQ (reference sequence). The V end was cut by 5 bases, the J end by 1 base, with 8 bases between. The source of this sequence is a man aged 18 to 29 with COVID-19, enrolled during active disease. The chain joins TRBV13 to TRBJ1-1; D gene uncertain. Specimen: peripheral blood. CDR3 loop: CASSERGNTEAFF. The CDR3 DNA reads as TGTGCCAGCAGCGAAAGAGGGAACACTGAAGCTTTCTTT.